This T cell receptor beta chain was retrieved from a study of T cell repertoires in cytomegalovirus infection. Trimming left V 3 bases short and J 0 bases short, with 14 bases between. The CDR3 contains 16 residues. The germline CDR1 and CDR2 sequences are LNHDA and SQIVND (reference sequence). MiXCR was run by TCRdb on the reads, yielding one entry per CDR3 protein. The data hold about 260,000 distinct CDR3 sequences, with around 15% observed a single time. There are many counts of this clonotype. Specimen: PBMCs. V usage is TRBV19 and J usage is TRBJ2-5; D may be TRBD1 (6 bases). The receptor's source is a human donor in good health (CMV status not recorded). Some clones in this sample may be carry-over from other donors' samples. CDR3: CASSIDGTKYQETQYF. CDR3 DNA sequence: TGTGCCAGTAGTATTGACGGGACAAAGTACCAAGAGACCCAGTACTTC.